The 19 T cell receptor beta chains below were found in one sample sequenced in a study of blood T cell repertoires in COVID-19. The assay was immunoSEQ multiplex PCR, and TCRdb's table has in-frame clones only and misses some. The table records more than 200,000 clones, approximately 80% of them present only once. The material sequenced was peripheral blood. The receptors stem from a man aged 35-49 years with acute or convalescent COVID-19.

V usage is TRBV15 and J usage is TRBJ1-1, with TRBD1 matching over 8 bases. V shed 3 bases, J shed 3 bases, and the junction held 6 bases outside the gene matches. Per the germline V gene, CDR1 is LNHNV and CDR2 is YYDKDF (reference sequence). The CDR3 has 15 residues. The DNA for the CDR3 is TGTGCCACCAGCAGTCCCGGACAGGGACACACTGAAGCTTTCTTT. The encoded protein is CATSSPGQGHTEAFF.

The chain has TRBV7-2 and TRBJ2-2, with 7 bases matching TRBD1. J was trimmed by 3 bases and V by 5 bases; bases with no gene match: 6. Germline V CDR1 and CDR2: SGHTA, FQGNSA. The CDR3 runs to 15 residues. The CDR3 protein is CASSLRQGHTGELFF. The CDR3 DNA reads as TGTGCCAGCAGCCTCCGACAGGGTCACACCGGGGAGCTGTTTTTT.

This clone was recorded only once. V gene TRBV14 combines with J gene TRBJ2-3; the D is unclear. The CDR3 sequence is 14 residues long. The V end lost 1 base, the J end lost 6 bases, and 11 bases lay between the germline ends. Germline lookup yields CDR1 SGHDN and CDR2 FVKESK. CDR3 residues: CASSQVRYWDTQYF. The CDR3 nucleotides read TGTGCCAGCAGCCAAGTCAGGTATTGGGATACGCAGTATTTT.

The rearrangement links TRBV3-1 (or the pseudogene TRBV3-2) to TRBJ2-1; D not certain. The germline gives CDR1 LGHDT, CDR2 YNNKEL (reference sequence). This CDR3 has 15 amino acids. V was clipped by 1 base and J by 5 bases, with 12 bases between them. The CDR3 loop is CASSQVLRTDNEQFF. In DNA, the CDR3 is TGTGCCAGCAGCCAAGTCCTCAGAACAGACAATGAGCAGTTCTTC.

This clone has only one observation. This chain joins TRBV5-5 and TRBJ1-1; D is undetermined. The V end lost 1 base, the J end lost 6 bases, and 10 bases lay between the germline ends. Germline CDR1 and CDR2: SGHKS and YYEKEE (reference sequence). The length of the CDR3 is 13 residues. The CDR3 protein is CASSLYSGPEAFF. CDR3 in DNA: TGTGCCAGCAGCTTGTATTCGGGTCCTGAAGCTTTCTTT.

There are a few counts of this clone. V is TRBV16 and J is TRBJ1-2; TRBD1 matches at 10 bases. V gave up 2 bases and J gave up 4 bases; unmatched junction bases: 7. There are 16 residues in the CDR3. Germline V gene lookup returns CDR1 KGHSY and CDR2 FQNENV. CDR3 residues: CASSQERQGAAYGYTF. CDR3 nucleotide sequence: TGTGCCAGCAGCCAAGAGAGACAGGGGGCCGCCTATGGCTACACCTTC.

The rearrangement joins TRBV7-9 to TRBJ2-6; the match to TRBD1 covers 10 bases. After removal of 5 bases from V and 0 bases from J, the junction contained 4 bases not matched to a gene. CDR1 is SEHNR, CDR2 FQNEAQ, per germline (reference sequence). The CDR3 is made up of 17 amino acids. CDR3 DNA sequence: TGTGCCAGCAGCGACGGACAGGGGGACTCTGGGGCCAACGTCCTGACTTTC. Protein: CASSDGQGDSGANVLTF.

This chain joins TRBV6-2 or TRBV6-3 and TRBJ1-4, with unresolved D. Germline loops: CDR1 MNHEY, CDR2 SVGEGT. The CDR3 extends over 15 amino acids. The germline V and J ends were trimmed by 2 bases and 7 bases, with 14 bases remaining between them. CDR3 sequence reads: CASSYISGIGEKLFF. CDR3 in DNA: TGTGCCAGCAGTTACATCTCGGGGATCGGTGAAAAACTGTTTTTT.

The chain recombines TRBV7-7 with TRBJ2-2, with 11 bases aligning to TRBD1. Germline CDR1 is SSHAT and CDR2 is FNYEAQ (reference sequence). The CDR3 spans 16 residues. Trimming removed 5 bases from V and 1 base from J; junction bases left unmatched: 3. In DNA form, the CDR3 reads TGTGCCAGCAGCGGCGGGACAGGGGGGAACACCGGGGAGCTGTTTTTT. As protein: CASSGGTGGNTGELFF.

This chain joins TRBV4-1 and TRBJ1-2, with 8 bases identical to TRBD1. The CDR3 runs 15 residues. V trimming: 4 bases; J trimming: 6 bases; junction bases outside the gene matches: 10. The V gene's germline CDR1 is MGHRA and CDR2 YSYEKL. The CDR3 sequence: CASSLGQGRSHGYTF. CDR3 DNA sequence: TGCGCCAGCAGCCTCGGACAGGGTCGGAGCCATGGCTACACCTTC.

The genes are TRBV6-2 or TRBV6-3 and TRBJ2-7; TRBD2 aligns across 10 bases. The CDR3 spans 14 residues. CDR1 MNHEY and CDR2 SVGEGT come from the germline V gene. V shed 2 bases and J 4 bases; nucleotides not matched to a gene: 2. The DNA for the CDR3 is TGTGCCAGCAGTTACGAGCGGGAGGGATACGAGCAGTACTTC. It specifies CASSYEREGYEQYF.

CDR3 DNA: TGCAGCGCCCGGGTACGGATTCTGGAGGGCGAGCAGTACTTC. This gives the protein CSARVRILEGEQYF. The V call is TRBV29-1, the J call TRBJ2-7, with D maybe TRBD2 (6 bases). Germline values: CDR1 SQVTM, CDR2 ANQGSEA. The CDR3 contains 14 residues. The V gene lost 7 bases and the J gene lost 6 bases, with 22 bases spanning the gap.

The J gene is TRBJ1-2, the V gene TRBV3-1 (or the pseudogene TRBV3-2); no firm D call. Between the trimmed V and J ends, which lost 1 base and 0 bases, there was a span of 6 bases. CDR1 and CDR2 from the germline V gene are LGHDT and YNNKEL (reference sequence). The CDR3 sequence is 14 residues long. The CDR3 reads CASSQGAANYGYTF. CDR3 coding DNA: TGTGCCAGCAGCCAAGGGGCAGCTAACTATGGCTACACCTTC.

The CDR3 bases are TGTGCCAGCAGCCAACGACAGGCCCAAGAGACCCAGTACTTC. Its translation is CASSQRQAQETQYF. The V gene is TRBV28, the J gene TRBJ2-5; weak D call: TRBD1 (6 bases). The CDR3 extends over 14 amino acids. V lost 6 bases to trimming and J lost 1 base, with 12 bases between them. CDR1 and CDR2 (germline): MDHEN, SYDVKM.

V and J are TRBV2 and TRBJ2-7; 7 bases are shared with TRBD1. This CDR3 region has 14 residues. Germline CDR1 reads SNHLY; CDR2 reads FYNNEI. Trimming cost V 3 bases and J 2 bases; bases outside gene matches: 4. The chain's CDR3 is CASSEGTVPYEQYF. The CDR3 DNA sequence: TGTGCCAGCAGTGAGGGGACAGTACCCTACGAGCAGTACTTC.

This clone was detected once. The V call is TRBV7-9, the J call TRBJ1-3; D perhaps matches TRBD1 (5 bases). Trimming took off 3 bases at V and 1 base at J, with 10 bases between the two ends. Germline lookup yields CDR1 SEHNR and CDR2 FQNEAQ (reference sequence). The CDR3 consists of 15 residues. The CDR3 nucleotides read TGTGCCAGCAGCTTTTGGGACTTATCTGGAAACACCATATATTTT. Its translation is CASSFWDLSGNTIYF.

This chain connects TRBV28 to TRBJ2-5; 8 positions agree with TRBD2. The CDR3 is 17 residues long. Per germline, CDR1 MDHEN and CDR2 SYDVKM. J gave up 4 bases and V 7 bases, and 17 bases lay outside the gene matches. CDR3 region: CASTTPSGSQLGETQYF. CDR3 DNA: TGTGCCAGCACCACGCCCAGCGGGAGCCAACTGGGAGAGACCCAGTACTTC. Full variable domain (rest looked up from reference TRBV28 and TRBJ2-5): DVKVTQSSRYLVKRTGEKVFLECVQDMDHENMFWYRQDPGLGLRLIYFSYDVKMKEKGDIPEGYSVSREKKERFSLILESASTNQTSMYLCASTTPSGSQLGETQYFGPGTRLLVL.

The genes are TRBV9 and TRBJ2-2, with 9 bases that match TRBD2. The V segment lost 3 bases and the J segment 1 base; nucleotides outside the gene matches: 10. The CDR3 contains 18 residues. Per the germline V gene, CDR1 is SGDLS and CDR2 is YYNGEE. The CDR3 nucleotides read TGTGCCAGCAGCGCCCCCGGGGCTAGCGGGAAGAACACCGGGGAGCTGTTTTTT. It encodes CASSAPGASGKNTGELFF.

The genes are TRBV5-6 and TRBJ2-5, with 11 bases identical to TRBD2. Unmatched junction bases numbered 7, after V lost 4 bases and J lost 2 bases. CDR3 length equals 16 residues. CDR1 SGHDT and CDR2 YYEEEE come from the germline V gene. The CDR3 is CASSTQGLAAQETQYF. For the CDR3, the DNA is TGTGCCAGCAGCACCCAGGGACTAGCGGCACAAGAGACCCAGTACTTC.